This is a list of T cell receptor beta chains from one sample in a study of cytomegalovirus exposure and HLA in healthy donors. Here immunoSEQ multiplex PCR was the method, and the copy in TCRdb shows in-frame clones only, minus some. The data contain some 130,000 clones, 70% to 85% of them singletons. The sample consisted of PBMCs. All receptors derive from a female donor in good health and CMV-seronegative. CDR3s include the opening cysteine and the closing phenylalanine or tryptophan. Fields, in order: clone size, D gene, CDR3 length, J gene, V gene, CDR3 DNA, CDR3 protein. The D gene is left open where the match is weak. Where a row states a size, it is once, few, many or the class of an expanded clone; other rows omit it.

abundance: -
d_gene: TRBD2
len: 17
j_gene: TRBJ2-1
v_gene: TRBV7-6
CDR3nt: TGTGCCAGCAGCACCTCGGGACTAGCGGGAGATGCTAATGAGCAGTTCTTC
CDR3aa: CASSTSGLAGDANEQFF

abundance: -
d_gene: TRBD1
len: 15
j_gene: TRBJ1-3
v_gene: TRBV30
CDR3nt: TGTGCCTGGAGTCTCGGACAGGGGCCTGGAAACACCATATATTTT
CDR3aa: CAWSLGQGPGNTIYF

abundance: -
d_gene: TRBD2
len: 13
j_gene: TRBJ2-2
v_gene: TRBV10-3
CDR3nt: TGTGCCGCTAAAGGACTAGCGGCTGGGGAGCTGTTTTTT
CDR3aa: CAAKGLAAGELFF

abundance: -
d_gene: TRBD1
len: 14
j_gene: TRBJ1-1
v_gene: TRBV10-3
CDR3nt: TGTGCCATCAGTAGGGACAGGGAGGACACTGAAGCTTTCTTT
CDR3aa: CAISRDREDTEAFF

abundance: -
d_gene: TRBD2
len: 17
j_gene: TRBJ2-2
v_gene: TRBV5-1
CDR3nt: TGCGCCAGCAGCGACCCACTAGCGGGAGGGATCACCGGGGAGCTGTTTTTT
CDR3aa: CASSDPLAGGITGELFF

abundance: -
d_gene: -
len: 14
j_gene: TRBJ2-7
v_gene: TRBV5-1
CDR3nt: TGCGCCAGCACGGCGGGCGGAGCCCCCTCCGAGCAGTACTTC
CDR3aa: CASTAGGAPSEQYF

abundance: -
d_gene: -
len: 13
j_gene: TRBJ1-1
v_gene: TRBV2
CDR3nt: TGTGCCAGCAGTGAGCAGGGGAACACTGAAGCTTTCTTT
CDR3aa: CASSEQGNTEAFF

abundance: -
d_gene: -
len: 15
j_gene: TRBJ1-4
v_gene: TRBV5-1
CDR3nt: TGCGCCAGCAGCTTGTTTGGAGCAACGGATGAAAAACTGTTTTTT
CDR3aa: CASSLFGATDEKLFF

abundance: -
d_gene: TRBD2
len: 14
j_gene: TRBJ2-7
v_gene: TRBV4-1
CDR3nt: TGCGCCAGCAGCCAGATCCCGGGGGGTGGCGAGCAGTACTTC
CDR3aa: CASSQIPGGGEQYF

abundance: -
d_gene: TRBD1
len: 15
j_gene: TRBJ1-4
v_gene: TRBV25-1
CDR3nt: TGTGCCAGCAGTGAACCAGGGGGCCTTAATGAAAAACTGTTTTTT
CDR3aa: CASSEPGGLNEKLFF

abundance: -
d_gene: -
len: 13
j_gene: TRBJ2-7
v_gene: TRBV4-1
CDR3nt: TGCGCCAGCAGCCAGGGACTTGTCTACGAGCAGTACTTC
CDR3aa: CASSQGLVYEQYF

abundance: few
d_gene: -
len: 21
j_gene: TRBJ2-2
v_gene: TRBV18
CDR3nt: TGTGCCAGCTCACCACGGAGGGTGGACTCCTTAAAGGATCCGAACACCGGGGAGCTGTTTTTT
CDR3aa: CASSPRRVDSLKDPNTGELFF

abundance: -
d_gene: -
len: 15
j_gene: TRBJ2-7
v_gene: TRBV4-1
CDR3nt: TGCGCCAGCAGAAAATCTCTATCTTTGTCCTACGAGCAGTACTTC
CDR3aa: CASRKSLSLSYEQYF

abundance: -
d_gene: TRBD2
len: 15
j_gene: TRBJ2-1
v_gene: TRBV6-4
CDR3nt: TGTGCCAGCAGTGACTCGGGGGAGGGCTACAATGAGCAGTTCTTC
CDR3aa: CASSDSGEGYNEQFF

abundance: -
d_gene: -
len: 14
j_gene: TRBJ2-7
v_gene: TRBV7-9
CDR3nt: TGTGCCAGCAGCTTACGGCAGGGTCGCGACGAGCAGTACTTC
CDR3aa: CASSLRQGRDEQYF

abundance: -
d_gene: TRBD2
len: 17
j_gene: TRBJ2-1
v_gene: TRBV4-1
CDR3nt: TGCGCCAGCAGCCAGGGGACTAGCGGTAGCTCCTACAATGAGCAGTTCTTC
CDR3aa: CASSQGTSGSSYNEQFF

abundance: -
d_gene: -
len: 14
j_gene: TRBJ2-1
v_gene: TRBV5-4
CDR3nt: TGTGCCAGCAGCTTGGGACAACAGGGATCTGAGCAGTTCTTC
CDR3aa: CASSLGQQGSEQFF

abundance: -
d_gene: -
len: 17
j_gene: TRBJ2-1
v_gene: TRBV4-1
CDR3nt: TGCGCCAGCAGCCAACGTCCACTACTAAGGACCTACAATGAGCAGTTCTTC
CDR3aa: CASSQRPLLRTYNEQFF

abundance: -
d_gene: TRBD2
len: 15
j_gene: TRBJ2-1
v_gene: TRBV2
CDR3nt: TGTGCCAGCAGGGAAAGCGGGAGGTTCAGCAATGAGCAGTTCTTC
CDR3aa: CASRESGRFSNEQFF

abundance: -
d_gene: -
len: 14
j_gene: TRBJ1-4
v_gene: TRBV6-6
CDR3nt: TGTGCCAGCAACCCAGGGTCGATTAATGAAAAACTGTTTTTT
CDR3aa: CASNPGSINEKLFF

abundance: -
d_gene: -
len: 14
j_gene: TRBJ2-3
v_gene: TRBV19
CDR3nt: TGTGCCAGTAGTATAGATCCGAGAGGAGATACGCAGTATTTT
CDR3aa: CASSIDPRGDTQYF

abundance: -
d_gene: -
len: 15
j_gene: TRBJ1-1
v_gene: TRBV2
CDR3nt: TGTGCCAGCAGCCAAACCGGGATCGTGAACACTGAAGCTTTCTTT
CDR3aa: CASSQTGIVNTEAFF

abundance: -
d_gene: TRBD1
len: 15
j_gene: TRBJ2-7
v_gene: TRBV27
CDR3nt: TGTGCCAGCAGTTTAAAGGGACACCCAGGGGGCGAGCAGTACTTC
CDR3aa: CASSLKGHPGGEQYF

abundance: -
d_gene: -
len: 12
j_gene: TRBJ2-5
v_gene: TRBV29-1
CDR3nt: TGCAGCGTCCGGCCTAGCCAAGAGACCCAGTACTTC
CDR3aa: CSVRPSQETQYF

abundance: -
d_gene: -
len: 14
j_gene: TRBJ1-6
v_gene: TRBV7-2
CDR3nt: TGTGCCAGCAGCTCATCCTCCGGAGTTTCACCCCTCCACTTT
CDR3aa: CASSSSSGVSPLHF

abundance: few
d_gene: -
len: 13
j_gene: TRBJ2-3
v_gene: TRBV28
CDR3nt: TGTGCCAGCCTAGCGATGAACACAGATACGCAGTATTTT
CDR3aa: CASLAMNTDTQYF

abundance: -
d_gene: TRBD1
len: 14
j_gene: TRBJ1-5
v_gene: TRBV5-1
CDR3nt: TGCGCCAGCAGACCCGACAGGGGCAATCAGCCCCAGCATTTT
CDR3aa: CASRPDRGNQPQHF

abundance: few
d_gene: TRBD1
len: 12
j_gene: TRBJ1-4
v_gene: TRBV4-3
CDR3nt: TGCGCCAGCAGCCAAGGAGGGGACAGCCAGTTTTTT
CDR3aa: CASSQGGDSQFF

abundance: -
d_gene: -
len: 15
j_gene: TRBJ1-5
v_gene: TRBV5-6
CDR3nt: TGTGCCAGCAGCTCAGGCAGGGAATGGAATCAGCCCCAGCATTTT
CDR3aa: CASSSGREWNQPQHF

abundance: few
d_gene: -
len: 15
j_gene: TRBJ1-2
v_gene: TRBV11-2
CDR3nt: TGTGCCAGCAGCACTCCACTCCAGGGGAACTATGGCTACACCTTC
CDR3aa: CASSTPLQGNYGYTF

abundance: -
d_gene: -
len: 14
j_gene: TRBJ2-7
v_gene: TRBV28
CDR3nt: TGTGCCAGCAGTTTAGCGGGATCACCCTCGGAGCAGTACTTC
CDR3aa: CASSLAGSPSEQYF

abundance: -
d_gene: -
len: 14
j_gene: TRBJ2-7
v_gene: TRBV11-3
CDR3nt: TGTGCCAGCAGCTTAGATTCCAGCGACTACGAGCAGTACTTC
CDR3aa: CASSLDSSDYEQYF

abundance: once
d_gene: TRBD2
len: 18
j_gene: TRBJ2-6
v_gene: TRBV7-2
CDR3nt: TGTGCCAGCAGCTTAGAGGGCGGACTAGGGAAAGGGGCCAACGTCCTGACTTTC
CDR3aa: CASSLEGGLGKGANVLTF

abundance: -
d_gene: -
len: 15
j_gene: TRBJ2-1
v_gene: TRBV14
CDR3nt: TGTGCCAGCAGCCAAGAGCGGGGCAGGTACAATGAGCAGTTCTTC
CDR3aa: CASSQERGRYNEQFF

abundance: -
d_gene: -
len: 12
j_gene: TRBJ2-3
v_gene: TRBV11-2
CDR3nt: TGTGCCAGCAGCTCGACTAGTTTTTCCCTGTATTTT
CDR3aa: CASSSTSFSLYF

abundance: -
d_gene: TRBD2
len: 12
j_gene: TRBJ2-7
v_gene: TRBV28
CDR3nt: TGTGCCAGCAGTTCCCCTAGGCGGGAGCTGTACTTC
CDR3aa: CASSSPRRELYF

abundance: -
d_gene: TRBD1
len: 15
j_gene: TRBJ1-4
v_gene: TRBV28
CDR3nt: TGTGCCAGCAGTTGGACAGGGCCGACTAATGAAAAACTGTTTTTT
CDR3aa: CASSWTGPTNEKLFF

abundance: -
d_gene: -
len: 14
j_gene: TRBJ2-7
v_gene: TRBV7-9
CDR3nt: TGTGCCAGCAGCTTTTGGGACATTGCCTACGAGCAGTACTTC
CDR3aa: CASSFWDIAYEQYF

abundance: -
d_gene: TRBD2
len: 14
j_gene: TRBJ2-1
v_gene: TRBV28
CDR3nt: TGTGCCAGCAGCCGCCCCGGGAGGGGCGATGAGCAGTTCTTC
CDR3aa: CASSRPGRGDEQFF

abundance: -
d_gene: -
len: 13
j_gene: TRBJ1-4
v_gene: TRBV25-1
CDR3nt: TGTGCCAGCAGTGAGACAAAGAATGAAAAACTGTTTTTT
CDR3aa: CASSETKNEKLFF

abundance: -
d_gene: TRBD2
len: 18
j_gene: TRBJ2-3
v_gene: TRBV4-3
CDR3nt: TGCGCCAGCAGCCAAGCCCACGGACCGGGACTATCATCCGGTACGCAGTATTTT
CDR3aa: CASSQAHGPGLSSGTQYF

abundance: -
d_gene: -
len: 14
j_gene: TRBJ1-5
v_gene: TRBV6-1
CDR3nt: TGTGCCAGCAGTGTCACTAGCTCGCCGCAGCCCCAGCATTTT
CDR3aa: CASSVTSSPQPQHF

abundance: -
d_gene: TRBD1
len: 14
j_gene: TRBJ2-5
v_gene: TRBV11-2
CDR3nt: TGTGCCAGCAGCTTTAACAGGGGGAAAGAGACCCAGTACTTC
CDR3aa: CASSFNRGKETQYF